Listed below are T cell receptor beta chains from one sample, sequenced in a study of blood T cell repertoires in COVID-19. Sequenced by immunoSEQ multiplex PCR; TCRdb stores in-frame clones only, minus some. The sample has about 83,000 clones, 75% to 90% seen once. The sequencing input was peripheral blood. The receptors come from a woman in her 50s with active or convalescent COVID-19. Each CDR3 is given with its conserved first and last residue. Fields, in order: clone size, J gene, D gene, V gene, CDR3 protein, CDR3 DNA. The D gene is left open where the match is weak. A row's size may be missing; if present it is once, few, many or a size class.

.	TRBJ2-7	TRBD2	TRBV19	CASSIYRGEGEQYF	TGTGCCAGTAGTATTTACCGGGGGGAGGGCGAGCAGTACTTC
.	TRBJ1-1	.	TRBV12-5	CASGLAGGDFAFF	TGTGCTAGTGGTTTGGCCGGGGGAGATTTCGCTTTCTTT
.	TRBJ2-3	TRBD2	TRBV19	CASTTSGGADTQYF	TGTGCCAGCACGACTAGCGGGGGGGCAGATACGCAGTATTTT
.	TRBJ1-6	.	TRBV5-6	CASSLERGNSPLHF	TGTGCCAGCAGCTTGGAAAGGGGTAATTCACCCCTCCACTTT
.	TRBJ1-2	TRBD1	TRBV4-1	CASSQGTGANYGYTF	TGCGCCAGCAGCCAGGGGACAGGGGCCAACTATGGCTACACCTTC
.	TRBJ2-7	.	TRBV20-1	CSASRFPYEQYF	TGCAGTGCTAGTCGTTTTCCCTACGAGCAGTACTTC
.	TRBJ2-7	.	TRBV13	CASSFIRGEQYF	TGTGCCAGCAGCTTCATCCGGGGAGAGCAGTACTTC
.	TRBJ1-5	TRBD1	TRBV28	CASTTPGGHQPQHF	TGTGCCAGCACCACCCCAGGGGGCCACCAGCCCCAGCATTTT
.	TRBJ1-4	.	TRBV2	CASRPGYLGGEKLFF	TGTGCCAGCAGGCCGGGCTACCTAGGGGGTGAAAAACTGTTTTTT
.	TRBJ2-2	.	TRBV19	CASSIVPLGGDTGELFF	TGTGCCAGTAGTATAGTCCCGTTGGGGGGAGACACCGGGGAGCTGTTTTTT
.	TRBJ1-2	.	TRBV7-9	CASSLVRSNYGYTF	TGTGCCAGCAGCTTAGTTCGGAGTAACTATGGCTACACCTTC
.	TRBJ1-4	.	TRBV15	CATSRDRGQGYEKLFF	TGTGCCACCAGCAGAGATAGGGGCCAGGGTTATGAAAAACTGTTTTTT
.	TRBJ2-2	TRBD1	TRBV4-3	CASSHPHGTGGTGELFF	TGCGCCAGCAGCCACCCCCACGGGACAGGAGGAACCGGGGAGCTGTTTTTT
.	TRBJ2-1	TRBD1	TRBV6-5	CASPGTGPHNEQFF	TGTGCCAGTCCCGGGACAGGGCCCCACAATGAGCAGTTCTTC
.	TRBJ1-1	.	TRBV25-1	CASSGEVFRHENTEAFF	TGTGCCAGCAGTGGGGAGGTTTTCCGACACGAGAACACTGAAGCTTTCTTT
.	TRBJ2-5	.	TRBV9	CASSATAIQETQYF	TGTGCCAGCAGCGCGACAGCAATACAAGAGACCCAGTACTTC
.	TRBJ1-2	TRBD1	TRBV6-6	CASSTGQDRWDGYTF	TGTGCCAGCAGTACCGGACAGGACAGGTGGGATGGCTACACCTTC
.	TRBJ2-5	.	TRBV19	CASTLIGGSSETQYF	TGTGCCAGTACTTTAATTGGGGGGTCGTCGGAGACCCAGTACTTC
.	TRBJ2-7	TRBD2	TRBV7-2	CASSLNPRGGGEQYF	TGTGCCAGCAGCTTAAACCCCCGGGGGGGTGGGGAGCAGTACTTC
few	TRBJ2-7	TRBD1	TRBV7-2	CASSLGTGGPYEQYF	TGTGCCAGCAGCTTAGGGACAGGGGGTCCCTACGAGCAGTACTTC
once	TRBJ2-7	TRBD1	TRBV5-1	CASSGTGGDEQYF	TGCGCCAGTTCCGGGACAGGGGGCGACGAGCAGTACTTC
once	TRBJ1-2	TRBD1	TRBV5-4	CASSLARQGTNYGYTF	TGTGCCAGCAGCTTGGCTCGACAGGGGACTAACTATGGCTACACCTTC
.	TRBJ1-2	TRBD1	TRBV2	CASAEGAHGYTF	TGTGCCAGCGCCGAGGGGGCTCATGGCTACACCTTC
.	TRBJ1-2	.	TRBV11-2	CASSAIRVGLGYTF	TGTGCCAGCAGCGCTATCAGGGTCGGCCTTGGCTACACCTTC
.	TRBJ1-5	.	TRBV4-1	CASSQPIGGGRSNQPQHF	TGCGCCAGCAGCCAACCTATTGGGGGGGGGCGGAGCAATCAGCCCCAGCATTTT
few	TRBJ1-1	TRBD1	TRBV2	CASSGQGVEAFF	TGTGCCAGCAGTGGACAGGGGGTTGAAGCTTTCTTT
.	TRBJ2-3	TRBD2	TRBV30	CAWSPSGSSTDTQYF	TGTGCCTGGAGCCCTAGCGGCTCTAGCACAGATACGCAGTATTTT
.	TRBJ1-1	.	TRBV11-1	CASSVQNTEAFF	TGTGCCAGCAGCGTACAGAACACTGAAGCTTTCTTT
.	TRBJ2-7	.	TRBV19	CASSLRGGGYEQYF	TGTGCCAGTAGTCTCCGCGGGGGCGGCTACGAGCAGTACTTC
.	TRBJ2-5	TRBD2	TRBV7-3	CASSLNGGAQETQYF	TGTGCCAGCAGCTTAAACGGGGGGGCACAGGAGACCCAGTACTTC
.	TRBJ2-1	TRBD2	TRBV19	CASSIIAGGRNEQFF	TGTGCCAGTAGTATAATAGCGGGGGGGCGGAATGAGCAGTTCTTC
.	TRBJ2-7	.	TRBV2	CASGYGLPPGEQYF	TGTGCCAGCGGCTACGGACTCCCACCCGGCGAGCAGTACTTC
.	TRBJ1-5	.	TRBV4-3	CASSQDLGGYQPQHF	TGCGCCAGCAGCCAAGATTTGGGAGGCTATCAGCCCCAGCATTTT
.	TRBJ2-3	TRBD1	TRBV29-1	CSVRGPGQSTDTQYF	TGCAGCGTTAGGGGTCCGGGACAGAGCACAGATACGCAGTATTTT
.	TRBJ2-2	TRBD2	TRBV9	CASNPRASGGGTGELFF	TGTGCCAGCAACCCGCGGGCTAGCGGGGGGGGGACCGGGGAGCTGTTTTTT
.	TRBJ2-5	.	TRBV9	CASSAGGTEETQYF	TGTGCCAGCAGCGCAGGAGGAACCGAAGAGACCCAGTACTTC
.	TRBJ1-5	.	TRBV6-5	CASRGGWNQPQHF	TGTGCCAGCAGGGGGGGGTGGAATCAGCCCCAGCATTTT
.	TRBJ1-1	TRBD1	TRBV4-3	CASSFTGTGSTEAFF	TGCGCCAGCAGCTTCACCGGGACAGGGTCCACTGAAGCTTTCTTT
.	TRBJ1-3	.	TRBV9	CASSVGQSSGNTIYF	TGTGCCAGCAGCGTGGGGCAGAGCTCTGGAAACACCATATATTTT
.	TRBJ1-1	.	TRBV11-2	CASSLRGGPHTEAFF	TGTGCCAGCAGCTTAAGGGGGGGGCCCCATACTGAAGCTTTCTTT
once	TRBJ2-1	.	TRBV9	CASSPDLPSTDEQFF	TGTGCCAGCAGCCCAGACTTACCCTCTACCGATGAGCAGTTCTTC
.	TRBJ1-5	.	TRBV7-9	CASSPWTVDSNQPQHF	TGTGCCAGCAGCCCCTGGACAGTCGATAGCAATCAGCCCCAGCATTTT
.	TRBJ2-3	TRBD2	TRBV6-5	CASSYGSGGTDTQYF	TGTGCCAGCAGTTACGGGAGCGGGGGGACAGATACGCAGTATTTT
.	TRBJ1-4	.	TRBV19	CASSVRSSSNEKLFF	TGTGCCAGTAGTGTCAGGTCGTCCTCTAATGAAAAACTGTTTTTT
.	TRBJ2-1	.	TRBV5-1	CASSLGAVYNEQFF	TGCGCCAGCAGCTTGGGCGCGGTCTACAATGAGCAGTTCTTC
.	TRBJ1-2	TRBD1	TRBV15	CATSRDSGGGNGYTF	TGTGCCACCAGCAGAGATTCAGGGGGAGGAAATGGCTACACCTTC
.	TRBJ1-3	TRBD1	TRBV2	CASSRDSSGNTIYF	TGTGCCAGCAGTAGGGACAGCTCTGGAAACACCATATATTTT
.	TRBJ1-5	.	TRBV9	CASSVGSNQPQHF	TGTGCCAGCAGCGTCGGTAGCAATCAGCCCCAGCATTTT
.	TRBJ2-3	TRBD2	TRBV3-1/TRBV3-2	CASSHARTSGASFDTQYF	TGTGCCAGCAGCCATGCCAGAACTAGCGGTGCTTCGTTCGATACGCAGTATTTT
.	TRBJ1-2	.	TRBV19	CASSISQGGYTF	TGTGCCAGTAGTATCTCCCAGGGCGGCTACACCTTC
.	TRBJ1-1	.	TRBV5-1	CASSPEQYNTEAFF	TGCGCCAGCAGCCCAGAACAGTACAACACTGAAGCTTTCTTT
.	TRBJ1-1	.	TRBV6-5	CASSYWGGPSEAFF	TGTGCCAGCAGTTATTGGGGGGGGCCTAGTGAAGCTTTCTTT
.	TRBJ2-5	.	TRBV7-9	CASSLSSGRETQYF	TGTGCCAGCAGCCTTAGCTCTGGTCGGGAGACCCAGTACTTC
.	TRBJ2-7	TRBD2	TRBV19	CASSLGLADYEQYF	TGTGCCAGTAGCCTGGGACTAGCGGATTACGAGCAGTACTTC
.	TRBJ1-6	.	TRBV7-2	CASSSVGGGNSPLHF	TGTGCCAGCAGCTCCGTCGGGGGAGGGAATTCACCCCTCCACTTT